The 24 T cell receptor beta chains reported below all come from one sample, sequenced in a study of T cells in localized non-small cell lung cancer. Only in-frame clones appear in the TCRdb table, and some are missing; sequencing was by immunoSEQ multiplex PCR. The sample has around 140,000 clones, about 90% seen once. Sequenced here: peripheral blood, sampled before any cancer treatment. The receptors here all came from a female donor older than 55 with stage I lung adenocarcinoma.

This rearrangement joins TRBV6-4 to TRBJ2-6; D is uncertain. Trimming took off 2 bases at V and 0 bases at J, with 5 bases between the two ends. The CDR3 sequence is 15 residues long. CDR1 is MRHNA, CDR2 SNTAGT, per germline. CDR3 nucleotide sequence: TGTGCCAGCAGTGACACGATCTCTGGGGCCAACGTCCTGACTTTC. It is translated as CASSDTISGANVLTF.

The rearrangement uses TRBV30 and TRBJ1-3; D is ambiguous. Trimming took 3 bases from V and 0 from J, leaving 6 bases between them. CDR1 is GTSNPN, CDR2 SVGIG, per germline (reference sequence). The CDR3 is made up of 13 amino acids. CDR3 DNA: TGTGCCTGGAGGCAGCGCTCTGGAAACACCATATATTTT. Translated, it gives CAWRQRSGNTIYF.

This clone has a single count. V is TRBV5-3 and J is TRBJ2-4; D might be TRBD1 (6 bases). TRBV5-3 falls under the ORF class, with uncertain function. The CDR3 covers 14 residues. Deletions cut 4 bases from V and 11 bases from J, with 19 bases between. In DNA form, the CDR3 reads TGTGCCAGAAGCCGGATAGGGGGAGCCACGTTTCAGTACTTC. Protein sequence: CARSRIGGATFQYF.

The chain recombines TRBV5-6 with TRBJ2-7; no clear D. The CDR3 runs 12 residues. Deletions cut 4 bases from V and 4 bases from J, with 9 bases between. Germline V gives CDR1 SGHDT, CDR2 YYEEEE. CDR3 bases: TGTGCCAGCAGCCCTGGGAAATACGAGCAGTACTTC. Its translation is CASSPGKYEQYF.

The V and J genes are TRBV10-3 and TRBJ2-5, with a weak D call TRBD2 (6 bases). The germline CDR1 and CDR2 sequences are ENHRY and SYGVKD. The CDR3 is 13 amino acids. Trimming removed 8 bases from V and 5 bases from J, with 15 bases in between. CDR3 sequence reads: CAIAAGNGETQYF. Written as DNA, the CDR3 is TGTGCCATCGCTGCGGGGAACGGGGAGACCCAGTACTTC.

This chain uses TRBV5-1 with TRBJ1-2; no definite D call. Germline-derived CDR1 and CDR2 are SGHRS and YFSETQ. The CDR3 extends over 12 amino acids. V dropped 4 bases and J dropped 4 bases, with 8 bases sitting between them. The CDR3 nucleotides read TGCGCCAGCAGCCTAGGACCCTATGGCTACACCTTC. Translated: CASSLGPYGYTF.

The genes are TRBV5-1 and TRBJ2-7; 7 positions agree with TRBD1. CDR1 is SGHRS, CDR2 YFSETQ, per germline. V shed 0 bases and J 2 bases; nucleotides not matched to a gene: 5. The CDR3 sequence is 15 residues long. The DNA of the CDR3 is TGCGCCAGCAGCTTGGAAAACAGGGGAACCTACGAGCAGTACTTC. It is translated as CASSLENRGTYEQYF.

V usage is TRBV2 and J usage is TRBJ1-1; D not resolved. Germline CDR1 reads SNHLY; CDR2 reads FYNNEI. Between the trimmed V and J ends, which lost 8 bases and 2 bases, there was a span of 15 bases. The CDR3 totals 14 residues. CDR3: CASLLEASNTEAFF. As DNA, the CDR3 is TGTGCCAGCCTTTTGGAGGCAAGTAACACTGAAGCTTTCTTT.

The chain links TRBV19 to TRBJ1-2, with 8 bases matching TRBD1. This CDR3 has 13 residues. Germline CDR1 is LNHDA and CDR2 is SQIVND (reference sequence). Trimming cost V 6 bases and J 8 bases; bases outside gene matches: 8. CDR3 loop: CASSPTGEYGYTF. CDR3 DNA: TGTGCCAGTAGCCCGACAGGGGAGTACGGCTACACCTTC.

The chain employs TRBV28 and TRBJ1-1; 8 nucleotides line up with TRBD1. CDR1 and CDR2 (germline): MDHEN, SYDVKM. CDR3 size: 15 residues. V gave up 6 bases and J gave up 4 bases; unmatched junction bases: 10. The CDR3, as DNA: TGTGCCAGCAGATCTGGACAGGGAAGGTTCACTGAAGCTTTCTTT. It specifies CASRSGQGRFTEAFF.

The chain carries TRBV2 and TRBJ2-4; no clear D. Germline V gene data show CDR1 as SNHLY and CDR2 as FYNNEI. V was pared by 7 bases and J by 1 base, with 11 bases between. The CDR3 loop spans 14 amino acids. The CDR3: CASMELYAKNIQYF. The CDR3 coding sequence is TGTGCCAGCATGGAGCTCTATGCCAAAAACATTCAGTACTTC.

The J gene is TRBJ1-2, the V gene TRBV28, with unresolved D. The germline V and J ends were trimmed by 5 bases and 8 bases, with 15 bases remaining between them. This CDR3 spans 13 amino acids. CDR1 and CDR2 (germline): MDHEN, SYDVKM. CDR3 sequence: CASSLTLGRGYTF. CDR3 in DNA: TGTGCCAGCAGTCTAACCCTCGGTCGGGGCTACACCTTC.

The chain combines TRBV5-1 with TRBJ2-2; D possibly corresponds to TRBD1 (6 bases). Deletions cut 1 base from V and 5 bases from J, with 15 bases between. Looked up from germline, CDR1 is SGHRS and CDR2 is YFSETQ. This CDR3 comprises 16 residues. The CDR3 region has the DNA TGCGCCAGCAGCTTGACAGGGATCGAATTTACCGGGGAGCTGTTTTTT. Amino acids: CASSLTGIEFTGELFF. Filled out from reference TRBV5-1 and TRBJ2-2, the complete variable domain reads KAGVTQTPRYLIKTRGQQVTLSCSPISGHRSVSWYQQTPGQGLQFLFEYFSETQRNKGNFPGRFSGRQFSNSRSEMNVSTLELGDSALYLCASSLTGIEFTGELFFGEGSRLTVL.

The CDR3 sequence is CASSRNGQGRTDTQYF. CDR3 in DNA: TGTGCCAGCAGCCGTAATGGGCAGGGACGCACAGATACGCAGTATTTT. The chain recombines TRBV9 with TRBJ2-3; D possibly uses TRBD1 or TRBD2 (5 bases each). The CDR3 has 16 residues. Germline CDR1 is SGDLS and CDR2 is YYNGEE. V was trimmed by 4 bases and J by 1 base, leaving 16 bases between them.

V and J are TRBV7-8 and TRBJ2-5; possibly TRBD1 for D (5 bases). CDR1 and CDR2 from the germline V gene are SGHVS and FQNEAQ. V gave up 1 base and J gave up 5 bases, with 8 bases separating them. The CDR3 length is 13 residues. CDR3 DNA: TGTGCCAGCAGCTTAGGGACACCTGAGACCCAGTACTTC. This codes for CASSLGTPETQYF.

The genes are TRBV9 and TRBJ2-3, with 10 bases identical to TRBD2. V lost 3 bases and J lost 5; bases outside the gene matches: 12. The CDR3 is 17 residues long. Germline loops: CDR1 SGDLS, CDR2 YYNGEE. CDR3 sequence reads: CASSARLSSGSLDTQYF. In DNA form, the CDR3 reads TGTGCCAGCAGCGCTCGTCTCTCTAGCGGGAGTCTAGATACGCAGTATTTT.

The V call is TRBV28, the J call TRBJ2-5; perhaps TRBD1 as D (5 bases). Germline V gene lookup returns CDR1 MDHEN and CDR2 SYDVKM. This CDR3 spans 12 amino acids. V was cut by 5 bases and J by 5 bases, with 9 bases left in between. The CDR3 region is CASSAGKETQYF. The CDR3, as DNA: TGTGCCAGCAGTGCAGGGAAGGAGACCCAGTACTTC. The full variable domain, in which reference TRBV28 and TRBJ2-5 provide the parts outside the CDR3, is DVKVTQSSRYLVKRTGEKVFLECVQDMDHENMFWYRQDPGLGLRLIYFSYDVKMKEKGDIPEGYSVSREKKERFSLILESASTNQTSMYLCASSAGKETQYFGPGTRLLVL.

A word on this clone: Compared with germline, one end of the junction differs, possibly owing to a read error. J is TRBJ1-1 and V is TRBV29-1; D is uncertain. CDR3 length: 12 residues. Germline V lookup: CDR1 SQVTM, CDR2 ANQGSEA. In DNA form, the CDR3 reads TGCAGCGTTGAAGATCTGGAGACTGCAGCTTTCTTT. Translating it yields CSVEDLETAAFF.

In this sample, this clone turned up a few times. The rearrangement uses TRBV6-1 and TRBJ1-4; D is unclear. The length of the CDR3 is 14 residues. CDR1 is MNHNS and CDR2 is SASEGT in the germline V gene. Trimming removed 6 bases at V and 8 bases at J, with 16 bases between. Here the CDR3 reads CASSPTRWVEKLFF. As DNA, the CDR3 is TGTGCCAGCAGCCCGACCCGCTGGGTAGAAAAACTGTTTTTT.

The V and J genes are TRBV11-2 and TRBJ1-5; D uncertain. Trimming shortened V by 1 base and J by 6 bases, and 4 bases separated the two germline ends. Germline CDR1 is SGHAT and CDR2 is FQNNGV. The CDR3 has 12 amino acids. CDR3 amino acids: CASSLAGQPQHF. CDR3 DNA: TGTGCCAGCAGCTTAGCTGGTCAGCCCCAGCATTTT.

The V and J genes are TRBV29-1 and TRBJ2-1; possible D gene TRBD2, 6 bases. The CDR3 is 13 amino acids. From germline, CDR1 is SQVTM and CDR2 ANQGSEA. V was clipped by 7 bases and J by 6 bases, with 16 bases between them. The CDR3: CSAWAGSINEQFF. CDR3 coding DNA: TGCAGCGCGTGGGCGGGATCCATCAATGAGCAGTTCTTC.

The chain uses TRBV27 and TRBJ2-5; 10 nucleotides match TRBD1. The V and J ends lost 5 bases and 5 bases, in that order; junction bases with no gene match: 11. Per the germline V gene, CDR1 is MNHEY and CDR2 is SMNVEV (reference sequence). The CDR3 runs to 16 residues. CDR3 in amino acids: CASSRNDRGLMETQYF. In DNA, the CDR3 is TGTGCCAGCAGTAGAAACGACAGGGGGCTAATGGAGACCCAGTACTTC.

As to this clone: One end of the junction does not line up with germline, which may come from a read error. The CDR3 sequence is CASSQDRGSRDF. CDR3 nucleotide sequence: TGTGCCAGCAGCCAAGATCGGGGAAGCAGGGACTTC. The chain employs TRBV14 and TRBJ2-7, with D perhaps given as TRBD1 or TRBD2 (5 bases each). CDR1 is SGHDN, CDR2 FVKESK, per germline. The CDR3 has 12 amino acids.

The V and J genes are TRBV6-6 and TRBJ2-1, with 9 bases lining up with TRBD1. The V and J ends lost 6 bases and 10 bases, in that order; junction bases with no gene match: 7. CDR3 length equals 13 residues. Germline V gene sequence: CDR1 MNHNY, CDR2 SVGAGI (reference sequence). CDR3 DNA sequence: TGTGCCAGCAGGGGACAGGGCGGCGTCGAGCAGTTCTTC. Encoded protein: CASRGQGGVEQFF.